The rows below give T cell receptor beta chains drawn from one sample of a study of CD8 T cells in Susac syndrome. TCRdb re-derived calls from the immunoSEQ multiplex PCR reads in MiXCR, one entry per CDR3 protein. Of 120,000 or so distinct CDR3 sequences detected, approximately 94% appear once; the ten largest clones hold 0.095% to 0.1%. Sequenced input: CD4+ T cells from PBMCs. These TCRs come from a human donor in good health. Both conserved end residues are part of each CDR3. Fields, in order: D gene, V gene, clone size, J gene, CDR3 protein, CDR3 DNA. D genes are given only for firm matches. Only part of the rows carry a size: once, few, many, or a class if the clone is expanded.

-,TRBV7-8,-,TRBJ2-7,CASSLAWDTSYEQYF,TGTGCCAGCAGCTTAGCGTGGGACACCTCCTACGAGCAGTACTTC
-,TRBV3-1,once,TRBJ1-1,CASSLGGKGTEAFF,TGTGCCAGCAGCCTTGGGGGGAAGGGGACTGAAGCTTTCTTT
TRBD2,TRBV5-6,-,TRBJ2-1,CASSLAGAYYNEQFF,TGTGCCAGCAGCTTAGCGGGAGCTTACTACAATGAGCAGTTCTTC
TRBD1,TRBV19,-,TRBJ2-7,CASSPTTGFGYEQYF,TGTGCCAGTAGTCCCACGACAGGGTTTGGCTACGAGCAGTACTTC
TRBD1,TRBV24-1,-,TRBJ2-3,CATSDPGQDSTDTQYF,TGTGCCACCAGTGATCCCGGACAGGACAGCACAGATACGCAGTATTTT
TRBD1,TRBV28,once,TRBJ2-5,CASRTGGGETQYF,TGTGCCAGCAGGACAGGGGGTGGAGAGACCCAGTACTTC
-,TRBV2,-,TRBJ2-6,CASSATPTGWGSGANVLTF,TGTGCCAGCAGTGCTACCCCGACAGGTTGGGGATCTGGGGCCAACGTCCTGACTTTC
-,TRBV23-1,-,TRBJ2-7,CASTSRSGNYEQYF,TGCGCCAGCACCTCAAGGTCGGGGAACTACGAGCAGTACTTC
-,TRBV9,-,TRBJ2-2,CASSPTGNTGELFF,TGTGCCAGCAGTCCCACAGGGAACACCGGGGAGCTGTTTTTT
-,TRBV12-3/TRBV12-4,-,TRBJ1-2,CASSPLGGNYGYTF,TGTGCCAGCAGCCCCCTGGGAGGAAACTATGGCTACACCTTC
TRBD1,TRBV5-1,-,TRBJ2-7,CASSLEGQSYEQYF,TGCGCCAGCAGCTTGGAGGGACAGAGCTACGAGCAGTACTTC
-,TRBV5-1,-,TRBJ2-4,CASSSGSERSIQYF,TGCGCCAGCAGCTCGGGTTCTGAGCGGAGCATTCAGTACTTC
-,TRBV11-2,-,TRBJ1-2,CASRATYRDLNYGYTF,TGTGCCAGCAGGGCTACTTACAGGGATTTAAACTATGGCTACACCTTC
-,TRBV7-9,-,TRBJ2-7,CASSIGLYEQYF,TGTGCCAGCAGCATCGGACTCTACGAGCAGTACTTC
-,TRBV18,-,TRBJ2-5,CASSPPTRTSQETQYF,TGTGCCAGCTCACCACCGACCAGGACCAGCCAAGAGACCCAGTACTTC
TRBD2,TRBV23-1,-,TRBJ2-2,CASSRLAGYTGELFF,TGCGCCAGCAGTCGGCTAGCGGGTTACACCGGGGAGCTGTTTTTT
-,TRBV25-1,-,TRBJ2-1,CASSVVQGTYNEQFF,TGTGCCAGCAGTGTCGTACAGGGAACCTACAATGAGCAGTTCTTC
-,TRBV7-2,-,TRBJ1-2,CASSPRSGGLNYGYTF,TGTGCCAGCAGCCCCCGGTCGGGGGGGCTCAACTATGGCTACACCTTC
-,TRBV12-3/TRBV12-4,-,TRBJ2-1,CASNDLQSSYNEQFF,TGTGCCAGCAACGACTTGCAAAGCTCCTACAATGAGCAGTTCTTC
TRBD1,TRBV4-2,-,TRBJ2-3,CASSQGTGGTDTQYF,TGTGCCAGCAGCCAAGGGACAGGGGGCACAGATACGCAGTATTTT
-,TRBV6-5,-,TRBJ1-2,CASSYSILSNTNYGYTF,TGTGCCAGCAGTTACTCGATTCTCAGCAACACTAACTATGGCTACACCTTC
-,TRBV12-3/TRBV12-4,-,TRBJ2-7,CASSFGIPRQYF,TGTGCCAGCAGTTTTGGCATCCCTAGGCAGTACTTC